This T cell receptor beta chain emerged from a study of T cells in Graves' hyperthyroidism and ophthalmopathy. Study-level background: Once the initial diagnosis was made, peripheral blood was obtained before any treatment.

Patients were excluded for uncontrolled infection, other autoimmune disease, pregnancy or lactation. Orbital computed tomography and thyroid ultrasound, together with serum TRAb and thyroxine and clinical symptoms, were used for diagnoses. The authors obtained PBMCs from roughly 10 ml of fresh peripheral blood. Germline V CDR1 and CDR2: LNHDA, SQIVND (reference sequence). Trimming shortened V by 3 bases and J by 4 bases, and 15 bases separated the two germline ends. The CDR3 is made up of 15 amino acids. RNA transcripts served as the template for amplifying TCR beta CDR3 regions. During a first-round RT-PCR of the TCR CDR3, the HTBI primer set was used. One entry per CDR3 protein, called by TCRdb with MiXCR from the multiplex PCR reads. The data show about 250,000 distinct CDR3 sequences, roughly 20% seen once.

Sequenced sample: blood. The receptor was isolated from a young man with Graves' ophthalmopathy. The chain links TRBV19 to TRBJ2-5, with D perhaps TRBD1 or TRBD2 (5 bases each). CDR3 in DNA: TGTGCCAGTAGTATCTCCCGGGGCCTAGTAGAGACCCAGTACTTC. Encoded protein: CASSISRGLVETQYF. Using reference TRBV19 and TRBJ2-5 for the parts outside the CDR3, the full variable domain is DGGITQSPKYLFRKEGQNVTLSCEQNLNHDAMYWYRQDPGQGLRLIYYSQIVNDFQKGDIAEGYSVSREKKESFPLTVTSAQKNPTAFYLCASSISRGLVETQYFGPGTRLLVL.